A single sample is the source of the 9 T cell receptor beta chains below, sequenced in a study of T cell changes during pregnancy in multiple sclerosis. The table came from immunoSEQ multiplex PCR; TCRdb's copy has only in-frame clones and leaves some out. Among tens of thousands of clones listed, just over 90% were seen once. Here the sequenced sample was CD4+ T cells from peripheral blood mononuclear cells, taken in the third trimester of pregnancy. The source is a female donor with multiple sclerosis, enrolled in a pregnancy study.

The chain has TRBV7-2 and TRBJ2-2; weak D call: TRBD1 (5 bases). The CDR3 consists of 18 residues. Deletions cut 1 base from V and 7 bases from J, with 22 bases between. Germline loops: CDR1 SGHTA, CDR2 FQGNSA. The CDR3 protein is CASSLDTAGRQIRGELFF. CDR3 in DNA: TGTGCCAGCAGCTTAGATACTGCAGGCCGACAGATACGCGGGGAGCTGTTTTTT.

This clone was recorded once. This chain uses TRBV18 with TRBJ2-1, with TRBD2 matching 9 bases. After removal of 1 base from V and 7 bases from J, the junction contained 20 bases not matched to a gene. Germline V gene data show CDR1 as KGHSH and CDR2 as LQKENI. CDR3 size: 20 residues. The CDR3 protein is CASSPLKILTATSGPNEQFF. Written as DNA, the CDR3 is TGTGCCAGCTCACCACTTAAGATATTGACCGCGACTAGCGGCCCAAATGAGCAGTTCTTC.

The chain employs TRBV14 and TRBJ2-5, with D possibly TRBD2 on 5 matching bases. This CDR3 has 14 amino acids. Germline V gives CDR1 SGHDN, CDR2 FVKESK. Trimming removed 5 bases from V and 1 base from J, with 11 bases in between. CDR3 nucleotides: TGTGCCAGCAGCTTAACTCGGGGCCAAGAGACCCAGTACTTC. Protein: CASSLTRGQETQYF. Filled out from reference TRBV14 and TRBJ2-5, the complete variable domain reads EAGVTQFPSHSVIEKGQTVTLRCDPISGHDNLYWYRRVMGKEIKFLLHFVKESKQDESGMPNNRFLAERTGGTYSTLKVQPAELEDSGVYFCASSLTRGQETQYFGPGTRLLVL.

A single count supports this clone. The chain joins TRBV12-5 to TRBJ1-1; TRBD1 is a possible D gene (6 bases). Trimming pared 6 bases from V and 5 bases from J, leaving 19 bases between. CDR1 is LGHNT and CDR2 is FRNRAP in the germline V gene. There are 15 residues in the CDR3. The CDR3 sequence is CASGPGGGRGTEAFF. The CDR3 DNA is TGTGCTAGTGGCCCAGGAGGGGGGAGGGGGACTGAAGCTTTCTTT. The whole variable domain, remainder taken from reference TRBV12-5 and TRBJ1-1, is DARVTQTPRHKVTEMGQEVTMRCQPILGHNTVFWYRQTMMQGLELLAYFRNRAPLDDSGMPKDRFSAEMPDATLATLKIQPSEPRDSAVYFCASGPGGGRGTEAFFGQGTRLTVV.

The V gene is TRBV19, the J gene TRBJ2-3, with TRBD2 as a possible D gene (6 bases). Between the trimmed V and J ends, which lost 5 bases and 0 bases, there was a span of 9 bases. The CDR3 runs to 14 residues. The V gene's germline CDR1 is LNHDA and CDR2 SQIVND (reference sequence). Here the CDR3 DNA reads TGTGCCAGTAGTTTAAGCGGGAGCACAGATACGCAGTATTTT. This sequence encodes CASSLSGSTDTQYF.

The CDR3 region is CATGETGMNTEAFF. The CDR3 region has the DNA TGTGCCACTGGGGAGACAGGCATGAACACTGAAGCTTTCTTT. The V and J genes are TRBV2 and TRBJ1-1, with TRBD1 as a possible D gene (6 bases). Germline values: CDR1 SNHLY, CDR2 FYNNEI. V shed 10 bases and J shed 0 bases, with 15 bases lying between them. The CDR3 is made up of 14 amino acids.

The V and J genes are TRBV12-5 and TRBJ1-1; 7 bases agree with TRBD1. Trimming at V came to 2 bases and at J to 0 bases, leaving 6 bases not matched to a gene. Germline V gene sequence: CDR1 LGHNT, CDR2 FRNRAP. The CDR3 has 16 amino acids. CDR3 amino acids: CASGLSRGTMNTEAFF. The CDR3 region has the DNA TGTGCTAGTGGTTTGTCCAGGGGGACGATGAACACTGAAGCTTTCTTT.

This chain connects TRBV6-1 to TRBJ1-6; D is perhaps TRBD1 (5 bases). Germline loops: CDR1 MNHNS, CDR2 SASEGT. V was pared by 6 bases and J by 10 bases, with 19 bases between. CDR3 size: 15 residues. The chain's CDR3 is CASSLRGAVVSPLHF. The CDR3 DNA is TGTGCCAGCAGCCTTCGTGGGGCCGTTGTCTCACCCCTCCACTTT.

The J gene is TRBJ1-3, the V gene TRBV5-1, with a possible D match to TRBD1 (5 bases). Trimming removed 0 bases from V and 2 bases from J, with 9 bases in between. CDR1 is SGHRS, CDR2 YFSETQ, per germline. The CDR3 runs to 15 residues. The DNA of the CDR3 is TGCGCCAGCAGCTTGGCCCTGGGGCCTGGAAACACCATATATTTT. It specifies CASSLALGPGNTIYF.